The source of this T cell receptor (beta chain) is a study of patients and donors after allogeneic stem cell transplantation. TCRdb re-analysed the RT-PCR reads in MiXCR, keeping a single row per CDR3 protein. This sample has 150,000 to 200,000 distinct CDR3 sequences, with about 30% found just once. Trimming left V 3 bases short and J 3 bases short, with 15 bases between. This CDR3 is 14 amino acids long. Germline lookup yields CDR1 SQVTM and CDR2 ANQGSEA. The table lists this clonotype with many counts. The receptor comes from a human donor who was either an allogeneic HSCT recipient or a stem cell or donor lymphocyte infusion donor (not recorded which). It is not recorded whose cells these are; they may come from a transplant donor. This sequence joins TRBV29-1 and TRBJ2-7; perhaps TRBD1 as D (6 bases). Input material: blood, either unsorted or a sorted T cell fraction (not recorded which). As DNA, the CDR3 is TGCAGCGTTGAGGGGGCAGGGGAATTCTACGAGCAGTACTTC. Its protein is CSVEGAGEFYEQYF.